Listed below are T cell receptor beta chains from one sample, sequenced in a study of regulatory T cells in long-lasting Graves disease. One entry per CDR3 protein, called by TCRdb with MiXCR from the multiplex PCR reads. The sample consists of 400,000 to 650,000 distinct CDR3 sequences, approximately 16% of them appearing once. These data also featured in a second study, about T cells in Graves' hyperthyroidism and ophthalmopathy.

This sample comprised peripheral blood mononuclear cells (PBMCs), obtained at new diagnosis, from a patient treated with antithyroid drugs. Source of these receptors: a woman in her forties or fifties with Graves disease. CDR3s include the opening cysteine and the closing phenylalanine or tryptophan. The order of the fields is V gene, J gene, clone size, D gene, CDR3 DNA, CDR3 protein. A D gene is named only where the DNA matches it firmly. Only some rows state a clone size, as once, few, many or a class for expanded clones.

TRBV25-1	TRBJ1-1	NA	NA	TGTGCCAGCAGTGAATGGGTTGAGGTTGCTTTCTTT	CASSEWVEVAFF
TRBV7-9	TRBJ2-3	many	NA	TGTGCCAGCAGCTCTCAAAGCGGGTCGAGGGATACGCAGTATTTT	CASSSQSGSRDTQYF
TRBV12-3/TRBV12-4	TRBJ2-5	many	TRBD1	TGTGCCAGCAGTCCTCCGACAGGGGGGGGGGAGACCCAGTACTTC	CASSPPTGGGETQYF
TRBV7-9	TRBJ1-2	NA	NA	TGTGCCAGCAGCCGGACAGCGAACGACTATGGCTACACCTTC	CASSRTANDYGYTF
TRBV7-6	TRBJ2-3	many	NA	TGTGCCAGCAGCCGCCCAATGGGCTACACATCCACAGATACGCAGTATTTT	CASSRPMGYTSTDTQYF
TRBV7-2	TRBJ2-1	many	TRBD2	TGTGCCAGCAGCTTAGGACTAGCGGGGGGCCCGTGGTTCTTC	CASSLGLAGGPWFF
TRBV11-2	TRBJ1-2	many	TRBD1	TGTGCCAACAGCCCTGACAGGGGGTATGGCTACACCTTC	CANSPDRGYGYTF
TRBV11-2	TRBJ2-4	many	NA	TGTGCCAGCAGCTTATTAGTGGACATTCAGTACTTC	CASSLLVDIQYF
TRBV4-1	TRBJ1-4	few	NA	TGCGCCAGCAGCAACCGACCGGCGGATGAAAAACTGTTTTTT	CASSNRPADEKLFF
TRBV2	TRBJ1-1	many	NA	TGTGCCAGCAGTGAATTGGGGTACACTGAAGCTTTCTTT	CASSELGYTEAFF
TRBV2	TRBJ2-3	many	NA	TGTGCCAGCAGTGAACAGGTGCGGGGCACAGATACGCAGTATTTT	CASSEQVRGTDTQYF
TRBV4-1	TRBJ2-2	NA	TRBD2	TGCGCCAGCAGCCCCGGGGTAGCGGGGGTGAACACCGGGGAGCTGTTTTTT	CASSPGVAGVNTGELFF
TRBV14	TRBJ2-5	NA	TRBD2	TGTGCCAGCAGCCAAGATAAGGGACTAGCGGGTTTAGAGACCCAGTACTTC	CASSQDKGLAGLETQYF
TRBV12-3/TRBV12-4	TRBJ2-1	NA	NA	TGTGCCAGCAGTTGGGGCGGCAACAATGAGCAGTTCTTC	CASSWGGNNEQFF
TRBV30	TRBJ1-5	few	NA	TGTGCCTGGAGTCAGGGGCTTGGGGGCAATCAGCCCCAGCATTTT	CAWSQGLGGNQPQHF
TRBV10-3	TRBJ1-1	NA	NA	TGTGCCATCAGTGAGTCTCCAAGCCCTGAAGCTTTCTTT	CAISESPSPEAFF
TRBV3-1	TRBJ1-1	many	NA	TGTGCCAGCAGGAGTGATGTGAACACTGAAGCTTTCTTT	CASRSDVNTEAFF
TRBV7-8	TRBJ2-2	NA	TRBD2	TGTGCCAGCAGCTCCCTTGTGGGGAGGGACACCGGGGAGCTGTTTTTT	CASSSLVGRDTGELFF
TRBV4-1	TRBJ1-2	NA	NA	NA	CASSQEEDSFNYGCTF
TRBV7-6	TRBJ1-1	many	NA	TGTGCCAGCAGCGAAGAAAGGACAGCGAACACTGAAGCTTTCTTT	CASSEERTANTEAFF
TRBV16	TRBJ2-7	many	NA	TGTGCCAGCAGCCAATTCGGGGTGGAGCAGTACTTC	CASSQFGVEQYF
TRBV19	TRBJ2-2	NA	NA	TGTGCCAGTAGAGATAAGGGTTCAACAACCGGGGAGCTGTTTTTT	CASRDKGSTTGELFF
TRBV5-1	TRBJ2-5	NA	TRBD2	TGCGCCAGCAGCCCTAGGGAGGGTTGGGGGACCCAGTACTTC	CASSPREGWGTQYF
TRBV6-5	TRBJ1-1	many	NA	TGTGCCAGCAGTTACAGGAACACTGAAGCTTTCTTT	CASSYRNTEAFF
TRBV20-1	TRBJ2-7	NA	TRBD1	TGCAGTGCGGGGGCTTCGCGACAGGGCAAGAGCGAGCAGTACTTC	CSAGASRQGKSEQYF
TRBV5-1	TRBJ2-7	NA	NA	TGCGCCAGCAGTTCTAACTCCGGGACATTGGAGCAGTACTTC	CASSSNSGTLEQYF
TRBV5-5	TRBJ1-2	NA	NA	TGTGCCAGCAGCTTGGTTGAGGGCTATGGCTACACCTTC	CASSLVEGYGYTF
TRBV11-3	TRBJ2-5	many	NA	TGTGCCAGCAGCGGGGAGAGTTCGACCCAGTACTTC	CASSGESSTQYF
TRBV20-1	TRBJ2-3	NA	NA	TGCAGTGCTAGATTTGTCCCGGGCGCAGATACGCAGTATTTT	CSARFVPGADTQYF
TRBV12-3/TRBV12-4	TRBJ2-5	NA	NA	TGTGCCAGCAGGGTGACAGTCCAAGAGACCCAGTACTTC	CASRVTVQETQYF
TRBV5-4	TRBJ2-1	many	NA	TGTGCCAGCAGCTTGAGGGACCGACTGAAGAATGAGCAGTTCTTC	CASSLRDRLKNEQFF